The entry below describes one T cell receptor (beta chain). No antigen is known for it. CDR3 length: 17 amino acids. With 4 bases removed from V and 0 bases from J, the gap between germline ends came to 16 bases. CDR1 and CDR2 from the germline V gene are LGHNA and YNFKEQ. This table comes from immunoSEQ multiplex PCR, and its TCRdb copy is limited to in-frame clones, with some not included. This sample has about 65,000 clones, with roughly 87% found just once. The data belong to a study of OX40 agonist ivuxolimab in advanced cancers. Blood samples were obtained at baseline, cycle 4 day 1, and cycle 7 day 1. Findings of the study overall: The antigen specificity of the peripheral T cells (those that were expanded) was not determined.

This clonotype was sampled from an adult with an advanced solid tumor such as melanoma, head and neck, liver or kidney cancer. V and J are TRBV4-2 and TRBJ1-3; D ambiguous. Sequencing was performed on CD4+ or CD8+ T cells sorted from blood, taken in a trial of the OX40 agonist ivuxolimab. This chain's CDR3 is CASSLPTTGISGNTIYF. DNA for the CDR3: TGTGCCAGCAGCCTACCGACAACGGGCATCTCTGGAAACACCATATATTTT.